The 8 T cell receptor beta chains below were found in one sample sequenced in a study of response to subunit inactivated influenza vaccine. TCRdb redid the calling of the RT-PCR reads with MiXCR, one entry per CDR3 protein. The data show approximately 170,000 distinct CDR3 sequences, 13% to 15% seen once. The source material was CD8+ T cells sorted from PBMCs, sampled about 5 days after vaccination. These receptors came from a man aged 45 to 65 who received an inactivated influenza vaccine.

The J gene is TRBJ2-7, the V gene TRBV6-5; D unresolved. V was shortened by 1 base and J by 2 bases, with 6 bases between the two germline ends. CDR3 size: 13 residues. Germline V CDR1 and CDR2: MNHEY, SVGAGI. The CDR3 sequence: CASSYYQTYEQYF. DNA of the CDR3: TGTGCCAGCAGTTACTACCAAACCTACGAGCAGTACTTC.

The sample holds many counts of this clonotype. The CDR3 bases are TGTGCCAGCAGCGCCGAGGCGGGGGGGCAGAACACTGAAGCTTTCTTT. Translation gives CASSAEAGGQNTEAFF. J is TRBJ1-1 and V is TRBV7-2, with TRBD1 as a possible D gene (6 bases). The V and J ends lost 5 bases and 1 base respectively, with 17 bases between them. The CDR3 is made up of 16 amino acids. Germline loops: CDR1 SGHTA, CDR2 FQGNSA.

The V and J genes are TRBV5-6 and TRBJ2-3; 9 nucleotides agree with TRBD2. The germline CDR1 and CDR2 sequences are SGHDT and YYEEEE. Unmatched junction bases numbered 7, after V lost 0 bases and J lost 5 bases. The CDR3 spans 16 residues. CDR3 sequence reads: CASSLGLAAAGDTQYF. The DNA of the CDR3 is TGTGCCAGCAGCTTGGGACTAGCGGCAGCAGGAGATACGCAGTATTTT.

This clonotype came up a few times. V and J are TRBV20-1 and TRBJ2-1; 7 bases map to TRBD2. This CDR3 region has 14 residues. Germline V gives CDR1 DFQATT, CDR2 SNEGSKA (reference sequence). The V and J ends lost 3 bases and 4 bases, in that order; junction bases with no gene match: 6. The DNA for the CDR3 is TGCAGTGCTAGCGAGGTGGGGGGGTACAATGAGCAGTTCTTC. It is translated as CSASEVGGYNEQFF.

This clonotype was counted only a few times. The chain is built from TRBV18 and TRBJ2-3; 9 positions match TRBD1. Germline CDR1 KGHSH, CDR2 LQKENI. The CDR3 is 18 amino acids. V was pared by 0 bases and J by 4 bases, with 11 bases of the junction left unmatched. CDR3 sequence: CASSPPGGTGWFPDTQYF. In DNA, the CDR3 is TGTGCCAGCTCACCACCAGGCGGGACAGGGTGGTTCCCAGATACGCAGTATTTT. The full variable domain, rest sourced from reference TRBV18 and TRBJ2-3, is NAGVMQNPRHLVRRRGQEARLRCSPMKGHSHVYWYRQLPEEGLKFMVYLQKENIIDESGMPKERFSAEFPKEGPSILRIQQVVRGDSAAYFCASSPPGGTGWFPDTQYFGPGTRLTVL.

For this clonotype: The junction and the germline gene differ at one end; a read error may be behind it. The chain recombines TRBV7-3 with TRBJ2-3; possibly TRBD1 for D (6 bases). This CDR3 is built from 15 residues. Germline CDR1 and CDR2: SGHTA and FQGTGA. The CDR3 DNA is TGTGCCAGCAGCATAACAGGGCGCCGCACAGATACGCAGTATTTT. Translating gives CASSITGRRTDTQYF. The entire variable domain, with the rest obtained from reference TRBV7-3 and TRBJ2-3, is as follows: GAGVSQTPSNKVTEKGKYVELRCDPISGHTALYWYRQSLGQGPEFLIYFQGTGAADDSGLPNDRFFAVRPEGSVSTLKIQRTERGDSAVYLCASSITGRRTDTQYFGPGTRLTVL.

This CDR3 is CASSLNYYEQYF. CDR3 nucleotide sequence: TGTGCCAGCAGCTTAAACTACTACGAGCAGTACTTC. J is TRBJ2-7 and V is TRBV7-2; D uncertain. Germline CDR1 and CDR2: SGHTA and FQGNSA. V gave up 2 bases and J gave up 3 bases, with 5 bases separating them. The CDR3 runs to 12 residues.

This clonotype was counted a few times. The J gene is TRBJ2-1, the V gene TRBV28; D is possibly TRBD2 (6 bases). V lost 7 bases and J 3 bases, leaving 10 bases between the germline ends. The CDR3 has 13 amino acids. Germline V gene sequence: CDR1 MDHEN, CDR2 SYDVKM. CDR3 amino acids: CASTEDYYNEQFF. The CDR3 DNA is TGTGCCAGCACCGAGGACTACTACAATGAGCAGTTCTTC.